The table lists the clone carrying this T cell receptor beta chain with many counts. A read error may produce the germline difference seen at one junction end. This sample is drawn from a study of regulatory T cells in long-lasting Graves disease. Construction of TCR beta libraries relied on iRepertoire HTBI primers and on Arm-PCR targeting CDR3 regions. A single record per CDR3 protein comes from TCRdb applying MiXCR to the multiplex PCR reads. This table has about 560,000 distinct CDR3 sequences, about 15% appearing once. Looked up from germline, CDR1 is SGHVS and CDR2 is FNYEAQ. The CDR3 has 15 amino acids. Time point here: newly diagnosed GD, antithyroid drugs for less than 3 months. Extracted RNA from PBMCs served as the source of the TCR library. Another study also made use of these data, one on T cells in Graves' hyperthyroidism and ophthalmopathy.

The sample here was peripheral blood mononuclear cells (PBMCs), taken at new diagnosis, from a patient treated with antithyroid drugs. This TCR was sampled from a man between 18 and 35 years old with Graves disease. This chain connects TRBV7-6 to TRBJ2-5; 9 positions match TRBD1. The CDR3 nucleotides are TGTGCCAGCAGCTTATGGACAGGGGCCCAACAGACCCAGTACTTC. As protein: CASSLWTGAQQTQYF.